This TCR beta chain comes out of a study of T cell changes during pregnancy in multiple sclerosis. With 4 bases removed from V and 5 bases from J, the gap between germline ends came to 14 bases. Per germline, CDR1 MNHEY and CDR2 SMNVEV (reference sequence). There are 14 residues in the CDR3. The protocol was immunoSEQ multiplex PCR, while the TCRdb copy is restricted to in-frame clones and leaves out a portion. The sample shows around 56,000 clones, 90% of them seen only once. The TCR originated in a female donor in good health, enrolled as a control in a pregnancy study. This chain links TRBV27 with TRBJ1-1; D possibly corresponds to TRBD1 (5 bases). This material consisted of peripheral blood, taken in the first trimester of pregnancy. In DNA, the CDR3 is TGTGCCAGCAGTTCTGGAGGAGGGGAAACTGAAGCTTTCTTT. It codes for CASSSGGGETEAFF.